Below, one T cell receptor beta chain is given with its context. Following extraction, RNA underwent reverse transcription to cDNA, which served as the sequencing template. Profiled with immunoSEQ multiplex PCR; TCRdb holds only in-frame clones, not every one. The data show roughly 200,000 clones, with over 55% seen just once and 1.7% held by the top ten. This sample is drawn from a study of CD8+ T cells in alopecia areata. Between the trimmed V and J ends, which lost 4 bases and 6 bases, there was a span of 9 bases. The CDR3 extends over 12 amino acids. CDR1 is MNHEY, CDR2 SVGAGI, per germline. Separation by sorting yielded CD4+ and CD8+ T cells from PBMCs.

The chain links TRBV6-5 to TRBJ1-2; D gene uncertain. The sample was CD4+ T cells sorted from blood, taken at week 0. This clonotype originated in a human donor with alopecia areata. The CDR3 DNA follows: TGTGCCAGCAGTTCCGGGTTGCATGGCTACACCTTC. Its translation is CASSSGLHGYTF.